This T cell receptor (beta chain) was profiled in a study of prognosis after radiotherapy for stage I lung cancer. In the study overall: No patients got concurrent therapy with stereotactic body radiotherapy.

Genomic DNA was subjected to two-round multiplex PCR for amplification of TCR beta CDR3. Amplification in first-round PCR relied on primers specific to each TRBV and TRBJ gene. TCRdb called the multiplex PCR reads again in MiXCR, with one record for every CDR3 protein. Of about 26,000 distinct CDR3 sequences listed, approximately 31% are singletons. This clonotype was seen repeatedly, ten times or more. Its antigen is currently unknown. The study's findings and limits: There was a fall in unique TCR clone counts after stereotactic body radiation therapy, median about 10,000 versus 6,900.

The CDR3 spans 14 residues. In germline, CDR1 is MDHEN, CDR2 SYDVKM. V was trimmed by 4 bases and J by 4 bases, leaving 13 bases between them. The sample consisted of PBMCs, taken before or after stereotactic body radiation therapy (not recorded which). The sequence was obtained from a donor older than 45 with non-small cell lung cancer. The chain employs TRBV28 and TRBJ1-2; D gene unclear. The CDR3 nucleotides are TGTGCCAGCAGTTCTTTTGTCCGGTCCTATGGCTACACCTTC. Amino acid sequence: CASSSFVRSYGYTF.